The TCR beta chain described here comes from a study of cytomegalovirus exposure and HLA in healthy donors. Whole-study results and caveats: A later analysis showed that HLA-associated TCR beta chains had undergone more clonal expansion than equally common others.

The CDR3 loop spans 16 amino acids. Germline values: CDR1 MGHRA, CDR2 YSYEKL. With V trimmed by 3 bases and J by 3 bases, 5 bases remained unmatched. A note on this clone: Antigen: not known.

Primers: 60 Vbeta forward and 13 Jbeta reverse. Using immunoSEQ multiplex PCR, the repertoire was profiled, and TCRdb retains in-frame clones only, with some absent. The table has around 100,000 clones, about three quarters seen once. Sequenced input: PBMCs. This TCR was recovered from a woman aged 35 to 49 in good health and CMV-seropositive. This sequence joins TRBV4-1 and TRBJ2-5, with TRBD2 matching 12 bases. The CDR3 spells CASSHLAGGPKETQYF. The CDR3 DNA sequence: TGCGCCAGCAGCCATCTAGCGGGAGGGCCCAAAGAGACCCAGTACTTC.